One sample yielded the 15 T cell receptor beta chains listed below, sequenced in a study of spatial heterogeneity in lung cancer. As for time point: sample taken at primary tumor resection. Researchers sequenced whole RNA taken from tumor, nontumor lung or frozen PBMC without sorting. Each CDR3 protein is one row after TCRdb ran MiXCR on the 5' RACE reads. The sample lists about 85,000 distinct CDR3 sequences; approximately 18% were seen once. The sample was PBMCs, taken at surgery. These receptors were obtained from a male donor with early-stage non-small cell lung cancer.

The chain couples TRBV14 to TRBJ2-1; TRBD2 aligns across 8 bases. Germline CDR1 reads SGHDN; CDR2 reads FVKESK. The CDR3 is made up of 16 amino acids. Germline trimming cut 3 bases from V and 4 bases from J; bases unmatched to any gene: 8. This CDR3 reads CASSHGGTRLYNEQFF. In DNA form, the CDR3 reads TGTGCCAGCAGCCATGGCGGGACTAGGCTTTACAATGAGCAGTTCTTC.

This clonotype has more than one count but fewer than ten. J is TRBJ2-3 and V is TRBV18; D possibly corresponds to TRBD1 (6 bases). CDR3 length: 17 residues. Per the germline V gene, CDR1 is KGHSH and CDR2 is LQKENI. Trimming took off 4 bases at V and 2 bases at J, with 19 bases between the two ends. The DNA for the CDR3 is TGTGCCAGCTCACTGAGACGGGACACTAAACCCACAGATACGCAGTATTTT. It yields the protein CASSLRRDTKPTDTQYF.

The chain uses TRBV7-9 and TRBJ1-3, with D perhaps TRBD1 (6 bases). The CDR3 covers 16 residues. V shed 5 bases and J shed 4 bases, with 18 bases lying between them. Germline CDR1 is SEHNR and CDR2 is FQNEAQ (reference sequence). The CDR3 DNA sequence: TGTGCCAGCAGCCCTAAGCAATCAGGGGCAGGAAACACCATATATTTT. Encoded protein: CASSPKQSGAGNTIYF. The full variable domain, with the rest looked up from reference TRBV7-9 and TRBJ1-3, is DTGVSQNPRHKITKRGQNVTFRCDPISEHNRLYWYRQTLGQGPEFLTYFQNEAQLEKSRLLSDRFSAERPKGSFSTLEIQRTEQGDSAMYLCASSPKQSGAGNTIYFGEGSWLTVV.

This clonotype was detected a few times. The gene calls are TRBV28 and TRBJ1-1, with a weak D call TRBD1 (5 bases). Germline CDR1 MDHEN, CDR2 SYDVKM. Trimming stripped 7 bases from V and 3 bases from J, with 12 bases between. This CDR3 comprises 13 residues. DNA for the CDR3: TGTGCCAGCAAATGGGGACGAGACACTGAAGCTTTCTTT. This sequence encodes CASKWGRDTEAFF.

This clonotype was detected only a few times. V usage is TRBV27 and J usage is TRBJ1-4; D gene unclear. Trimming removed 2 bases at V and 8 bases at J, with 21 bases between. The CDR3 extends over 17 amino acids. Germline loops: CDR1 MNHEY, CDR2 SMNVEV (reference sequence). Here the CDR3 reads CASSLRFRFQPAEKLFF. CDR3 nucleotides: TGTGCCAGCAGTTTACGGTTCAGGTTTCAACCTGCCGAAAAACTGTTTTTT.

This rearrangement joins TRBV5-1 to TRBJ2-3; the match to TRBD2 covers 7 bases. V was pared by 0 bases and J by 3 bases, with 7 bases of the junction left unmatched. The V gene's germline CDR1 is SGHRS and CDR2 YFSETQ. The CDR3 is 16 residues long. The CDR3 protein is CASSLASGLETDTQYF. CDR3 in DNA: TGCGCCAGCAGCTTGGCCAGTGGACTAGAAACAGATACGCAGTATTTT.

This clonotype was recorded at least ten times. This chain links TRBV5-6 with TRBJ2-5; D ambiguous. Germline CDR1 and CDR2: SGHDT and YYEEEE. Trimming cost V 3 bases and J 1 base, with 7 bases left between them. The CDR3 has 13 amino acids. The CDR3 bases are TGTGCCAGCAGCTCGAACCTCCAAGAGACCCAGTACTTC. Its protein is CASSSNLQETQYF.

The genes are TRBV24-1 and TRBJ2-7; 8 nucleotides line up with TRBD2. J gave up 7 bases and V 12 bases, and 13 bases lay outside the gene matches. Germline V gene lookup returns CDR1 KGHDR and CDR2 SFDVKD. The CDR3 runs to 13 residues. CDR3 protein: CAGGAGAAGEQYF. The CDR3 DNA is TGTGCCGGGGGAGCGGGAGCCGCGGGGGAGCAGTACTTC.

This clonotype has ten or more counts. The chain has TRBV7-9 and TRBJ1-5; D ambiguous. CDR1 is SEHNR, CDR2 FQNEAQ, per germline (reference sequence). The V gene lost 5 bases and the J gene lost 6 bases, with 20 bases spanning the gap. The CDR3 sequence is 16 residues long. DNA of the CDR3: TGTGCCAGCAGCCCCCTATTTGAGGGTACGGGTCAGCCCCAGCATTTT. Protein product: CASSPLFEGTGQPQHF.

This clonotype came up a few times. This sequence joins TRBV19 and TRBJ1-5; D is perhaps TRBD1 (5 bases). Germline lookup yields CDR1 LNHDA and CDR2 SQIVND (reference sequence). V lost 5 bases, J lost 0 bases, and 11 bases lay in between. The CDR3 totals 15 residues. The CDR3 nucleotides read TGTGCCAGTAGTTTCGACAGCGCTAGCAATCAGCCCCAGCATTTT. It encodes CASSFDSASNQPQHF.

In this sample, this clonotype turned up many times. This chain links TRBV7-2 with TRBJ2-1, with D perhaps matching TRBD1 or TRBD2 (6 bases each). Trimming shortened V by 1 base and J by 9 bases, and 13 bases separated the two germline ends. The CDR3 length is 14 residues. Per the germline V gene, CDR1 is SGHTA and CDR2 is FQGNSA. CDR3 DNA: TGTGCCAGCAGCTTAGGTGGGGGGCCGGGTGAGCAGTTCTTC. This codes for CASSLGGGPGEQFF.

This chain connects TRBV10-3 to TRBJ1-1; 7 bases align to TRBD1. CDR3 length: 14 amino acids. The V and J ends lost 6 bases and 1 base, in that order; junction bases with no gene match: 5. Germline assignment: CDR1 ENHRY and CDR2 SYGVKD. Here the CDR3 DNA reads TGTGCCATCAGGAAGGGGGCTGGGAACACTGAAGCTTTCTTT. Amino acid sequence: CAIRKGAGNTEAFF.

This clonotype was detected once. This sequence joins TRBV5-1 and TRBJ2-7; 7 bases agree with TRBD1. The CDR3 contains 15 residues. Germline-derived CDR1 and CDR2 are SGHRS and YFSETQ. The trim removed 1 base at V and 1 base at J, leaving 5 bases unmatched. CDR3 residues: CASSLRDSSSYEQYF. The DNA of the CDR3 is TGCGCCAGCAGCTTGCGGGACAGCAGTTCCTACGAGCAGTACTTC. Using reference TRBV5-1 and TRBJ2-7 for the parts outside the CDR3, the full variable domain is KAGVTQTPRYLIKTRGQQVTLSCSPISGHRSVSWYQQTPGQGLQFLFEYFSETQRNKGNFPGRFSGRQFSNSRSEMNVSTLELGDSALYLCASSLRDSSSYEQYFGPGTRLTVT.

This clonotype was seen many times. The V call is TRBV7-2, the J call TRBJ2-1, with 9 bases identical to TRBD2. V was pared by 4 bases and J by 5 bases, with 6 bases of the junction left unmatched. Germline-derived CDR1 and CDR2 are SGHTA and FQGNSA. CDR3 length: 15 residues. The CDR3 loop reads CASSSLGTSHNEQFF. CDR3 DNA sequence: TGTGCCAGCAGCTCCCTCGGGACTAGCCACAATGAGCAGTTCTTC.

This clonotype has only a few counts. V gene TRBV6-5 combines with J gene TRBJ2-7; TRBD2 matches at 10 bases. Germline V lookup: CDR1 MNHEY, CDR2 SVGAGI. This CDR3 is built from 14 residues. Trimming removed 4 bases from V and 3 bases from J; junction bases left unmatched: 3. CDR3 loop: CASSWTSGDYEQYF. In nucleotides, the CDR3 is TGTGCCAGCAGTTGGACTAGCGGTGACTACGAGCAGTACTTC.